The sample holds a few counts of the clone carrying this T cell receptor (beta chain). Its antigen is unidentified. Using immunoSEQ multiplex PCR, the repertoire was profiled, and TCRdb retains in-frame clones only, with some absent. The data hold tens of thousands of clones, with roughly nine tenths observed a single time. This entry comes from a study of OX40 agonist ivuxolimab in advanced cancers. Study-wide background: The dose-escalation cohort had hepatocellular carcinoma, melanoma, renal cell or head and neck cancer. Anti-PD-1, anti-PD-L1 or anti-CTLA-4 therapy given earlier was allowed, and 40% had some.

CDR1 and CDR2 from the germline V gene are SGHVS and FQNEAQ. The CDR3 contains 17 residues. The ends were cut back, 5 bases at V and 3 bases at J, with 22 bases in the middle. Study results and caveats: Antigen specificity was not determined for the expanded peripheral T cells.

Sequencing was performed on CD4+ or CD8+ T cells sorted from blood, taken in a trial of the OX40 agonist ivuxolimab. The gene calls are TRBV7-8 and TRBJ2-5; D could derive from TRBD1 or TRBD2 (5 bases each). The sequence was collected from an adult with an advanced solid tumor such as melanoma, head and neck, liver or kidney cancer. The CDR3 region has the DNA TGTGCCAGCAGCCCCCGAGGGGCTACCCCTGGGGAAGAGACCCAGTACTTC. Its protein is CASSPRGATPGEETQYF. Full variable domain (remainder filled in from reference TRBV7-8 and TRBJ2-5): GAGVSQSPRYKVAKRGQDVALRCDPISGHVSLFWYQQALGQGPEFLTYFQNEAQLDKSGLPSDRFFAERPEGSVSTLKIQRTQQEDSAVYLCASSPRGATPGEETQYFGPGTRLLVL.